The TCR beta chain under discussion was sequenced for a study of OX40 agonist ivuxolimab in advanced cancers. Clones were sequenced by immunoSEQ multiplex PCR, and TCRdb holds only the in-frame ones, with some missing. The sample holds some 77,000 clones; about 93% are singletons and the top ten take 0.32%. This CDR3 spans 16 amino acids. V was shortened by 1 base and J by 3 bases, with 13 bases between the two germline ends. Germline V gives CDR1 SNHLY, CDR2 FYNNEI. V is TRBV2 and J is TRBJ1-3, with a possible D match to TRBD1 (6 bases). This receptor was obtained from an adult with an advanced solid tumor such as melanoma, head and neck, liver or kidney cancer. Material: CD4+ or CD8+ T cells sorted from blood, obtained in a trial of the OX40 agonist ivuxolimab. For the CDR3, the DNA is TGTGCCAGCAGTGAAGTCCGGGGGCTTGGTGGAAACACCATATATTTT. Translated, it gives CASSEVRGLGGNTIYF.